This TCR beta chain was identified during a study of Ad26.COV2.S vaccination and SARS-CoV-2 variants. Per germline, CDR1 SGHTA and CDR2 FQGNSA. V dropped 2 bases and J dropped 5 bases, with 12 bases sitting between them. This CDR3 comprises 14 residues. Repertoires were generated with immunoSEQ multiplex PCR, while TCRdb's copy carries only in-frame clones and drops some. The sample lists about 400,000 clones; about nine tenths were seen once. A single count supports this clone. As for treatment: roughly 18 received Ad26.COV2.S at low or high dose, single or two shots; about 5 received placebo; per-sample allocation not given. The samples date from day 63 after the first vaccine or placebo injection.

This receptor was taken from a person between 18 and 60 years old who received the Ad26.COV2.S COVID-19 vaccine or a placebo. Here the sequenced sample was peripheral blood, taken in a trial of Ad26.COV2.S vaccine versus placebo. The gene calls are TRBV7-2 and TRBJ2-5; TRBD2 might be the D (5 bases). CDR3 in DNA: TGTGCCAGCAGCTTAACGAGGGCTAGCGAGACCCAGTACTTC. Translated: CASSLTRASETQYF. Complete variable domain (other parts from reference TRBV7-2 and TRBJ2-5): GAGVSQSPSNKVTEKGKDVELRCDPISGHTALYWYRQSLGQGLEFLIYFQGNSAPDKSGLPSDRFSAERTGGSVSTLTIQRTQQEDSAVYLCASSLTRASETQYFGPGTRLLVL.